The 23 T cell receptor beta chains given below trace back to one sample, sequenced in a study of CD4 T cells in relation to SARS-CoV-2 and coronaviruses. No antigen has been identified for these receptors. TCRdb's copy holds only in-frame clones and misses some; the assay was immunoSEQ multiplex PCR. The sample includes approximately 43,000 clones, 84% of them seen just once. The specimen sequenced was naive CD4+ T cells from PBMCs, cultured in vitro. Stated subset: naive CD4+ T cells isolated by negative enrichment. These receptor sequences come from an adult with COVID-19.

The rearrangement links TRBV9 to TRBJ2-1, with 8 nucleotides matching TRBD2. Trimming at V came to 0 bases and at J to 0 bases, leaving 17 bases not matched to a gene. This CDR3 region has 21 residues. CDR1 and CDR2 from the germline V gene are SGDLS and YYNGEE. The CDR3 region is CASSVGYSGLVSPSSYNEQFF. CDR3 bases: TGTGCCAGCAGCGTAGGTTATTCGGGACTAGTGTCCCCCAGCTCCTACAATGAGCAGTTCTTC. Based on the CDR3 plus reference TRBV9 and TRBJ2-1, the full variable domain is DSGVTQTPKHLITATGQRVTLRCSPRSGDLSVYWYQQSLDQGLQFLIQYYNGEERAKGNILERFSAQQFPDLHSELNLSSLELGDSALYFCASSVGYSGLVSPSSYNEQFFGPGTRLTVL.

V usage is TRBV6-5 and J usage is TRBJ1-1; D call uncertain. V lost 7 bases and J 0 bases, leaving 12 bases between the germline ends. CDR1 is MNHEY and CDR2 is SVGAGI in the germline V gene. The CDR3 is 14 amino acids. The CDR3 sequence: CASTSPGLNTEAFF. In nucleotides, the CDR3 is TGTGCCAGCACTAGTCCGGGCCTGAACACTGAAGCTTTCTTT.

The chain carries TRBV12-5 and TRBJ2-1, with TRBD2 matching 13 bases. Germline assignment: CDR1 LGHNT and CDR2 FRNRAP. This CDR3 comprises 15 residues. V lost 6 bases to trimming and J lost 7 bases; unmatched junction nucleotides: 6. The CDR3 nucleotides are TGTGCTAGTGGCCCATGGACTAGCGGGAGAAATGAGCAGTTCTTC. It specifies CASGPWTSGRNEQFF. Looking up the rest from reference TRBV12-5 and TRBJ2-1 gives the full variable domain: DARVTQTPRHKVTEMGQEVTMRCQPILGHNTVFWYRQTMMQGLELLAYFRNRAPLDDSGMPKDRFSAEMPDATLATLKIQPSEPRDSAVYFCASGPWTSGRNEQFFGPGTRLTVL.

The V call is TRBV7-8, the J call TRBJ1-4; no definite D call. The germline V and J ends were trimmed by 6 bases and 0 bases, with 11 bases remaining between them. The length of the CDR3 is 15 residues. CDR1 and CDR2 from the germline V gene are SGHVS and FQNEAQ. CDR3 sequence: CASRTNTATNEKLFF. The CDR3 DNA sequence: TGTGCCAGCAGGACCAATACTGCAACTAATGAAAAACTGTTTTTT. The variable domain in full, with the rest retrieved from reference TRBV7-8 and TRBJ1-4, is GAGVSQSPRYKVAKRGQDVALRCDPISGHVSLFWYQQALGQGPEFLTYFQNEAQLDKSGLPSDRFFAERPEGSVSTLKIQRTQQEDSAVYLCASRTNTATNEKLFFGSGTQLSVL.

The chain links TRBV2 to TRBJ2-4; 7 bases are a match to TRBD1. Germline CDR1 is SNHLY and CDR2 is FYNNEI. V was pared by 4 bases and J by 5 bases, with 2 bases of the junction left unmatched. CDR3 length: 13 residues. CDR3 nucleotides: TGTGCCAGCAGTGTGGACAGGCAAAACATTCAGTACTTC. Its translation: CASSVDRQNIQYF. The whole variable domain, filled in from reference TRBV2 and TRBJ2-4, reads EPEVTQTPSHQVTQMGQEVILRCVPISNHLYFYWYRQILGQKVEFLVSFYNNEISEKSEIFDDQFSVERPDGSNFTLKIRSTKLEDSAMYFCASSVDRQNIQYFGAGTRLSVL.

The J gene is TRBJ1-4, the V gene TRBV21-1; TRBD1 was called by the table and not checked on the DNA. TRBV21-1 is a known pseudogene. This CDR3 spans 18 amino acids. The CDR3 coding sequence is TGTGCCAGCAGCAAAGGCCGACAGATCACCGTCGCCCGGGAAAAACTGTTTTTT. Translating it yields CASSKGRQITVAREKLFF.

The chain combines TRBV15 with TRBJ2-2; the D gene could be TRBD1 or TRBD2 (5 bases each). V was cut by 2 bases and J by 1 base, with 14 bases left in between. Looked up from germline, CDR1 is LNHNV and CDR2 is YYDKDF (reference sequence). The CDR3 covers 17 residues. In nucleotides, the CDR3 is TGTGCCACCAGCAGACGGGGAGACAGAGGGAACACCGGGGAGCTGTTTTTT. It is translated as CATSRRGDRGNTGELFF.

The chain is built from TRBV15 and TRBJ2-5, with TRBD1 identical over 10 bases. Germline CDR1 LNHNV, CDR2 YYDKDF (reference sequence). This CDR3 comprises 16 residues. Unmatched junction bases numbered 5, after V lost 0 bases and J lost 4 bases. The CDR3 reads CATSRDWTGGAETQYF. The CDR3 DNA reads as TGTGCCACCAGCAGAGATTGGACAGGGGGTGCAGAGACCCAGTACTTC.

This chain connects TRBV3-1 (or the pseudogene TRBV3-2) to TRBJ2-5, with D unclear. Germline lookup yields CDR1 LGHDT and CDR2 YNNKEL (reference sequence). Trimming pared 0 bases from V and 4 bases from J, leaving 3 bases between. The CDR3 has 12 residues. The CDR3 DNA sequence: TGTGCCAGCAGCCAAGATGGAGAGACCCAGTACTTC. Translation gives CASSQDGETQYF.

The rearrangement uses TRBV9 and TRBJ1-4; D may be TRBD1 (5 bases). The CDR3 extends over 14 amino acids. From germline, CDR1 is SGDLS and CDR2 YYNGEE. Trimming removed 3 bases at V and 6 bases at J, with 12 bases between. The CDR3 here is CASSGRDGHEKLFF. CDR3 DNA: TGTGCCAGCAGCGGACGGGACGGCCATGAAAAACTGTTTTTT.

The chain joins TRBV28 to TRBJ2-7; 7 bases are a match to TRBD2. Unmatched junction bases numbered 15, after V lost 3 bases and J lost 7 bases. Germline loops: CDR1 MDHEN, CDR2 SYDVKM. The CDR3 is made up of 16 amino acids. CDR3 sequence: CASSLGGALNLGEQYF. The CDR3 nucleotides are TGTGCCAGCAGTTTGGGAGGGGCCCTCAACTTAGGGGAGCAGTACTTC.

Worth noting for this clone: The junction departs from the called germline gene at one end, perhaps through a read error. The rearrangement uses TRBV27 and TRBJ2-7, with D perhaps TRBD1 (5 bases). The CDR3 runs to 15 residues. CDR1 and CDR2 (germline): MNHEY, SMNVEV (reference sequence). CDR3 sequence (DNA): TGTGCCAGCAGCTTATGGGGCCCGACACCCTACGAGCAGTACTTC. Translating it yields CASSLWGPTPYEQYF.

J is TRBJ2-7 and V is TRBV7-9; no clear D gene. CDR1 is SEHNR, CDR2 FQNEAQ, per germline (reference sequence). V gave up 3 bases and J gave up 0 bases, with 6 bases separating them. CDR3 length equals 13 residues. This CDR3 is CASSFGRSYEQYF. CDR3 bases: TGTGCCAGCAGCTTCGGGCGCTCCTACGAGCAGTACTTC.

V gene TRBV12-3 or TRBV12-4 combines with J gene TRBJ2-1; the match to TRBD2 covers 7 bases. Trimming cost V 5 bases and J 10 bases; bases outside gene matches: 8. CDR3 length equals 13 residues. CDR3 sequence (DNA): TGTGCCAGCAGTCTCGGGACTATGGCCGAGCAGTTCTTC. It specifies CASSLGTMAEQFF.

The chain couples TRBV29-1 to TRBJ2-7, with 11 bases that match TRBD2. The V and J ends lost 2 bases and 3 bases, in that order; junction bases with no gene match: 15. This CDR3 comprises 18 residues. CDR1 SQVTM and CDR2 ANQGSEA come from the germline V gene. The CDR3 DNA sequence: TGCAGCGTTGAATATAGGCAGAGATTGACTAGCGGGAACTACGAGCAGTACTTC. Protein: CSVEYRQRLTSGNYEQYF.

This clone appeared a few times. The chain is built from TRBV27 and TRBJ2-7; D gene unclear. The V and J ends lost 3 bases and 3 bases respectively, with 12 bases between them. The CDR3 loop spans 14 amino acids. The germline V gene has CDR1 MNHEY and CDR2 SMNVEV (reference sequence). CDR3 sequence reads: CASSLVLGLYEQYF. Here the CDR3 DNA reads TGTGCCAGCAGTTTGGTGCTAGGGCTCTACGAGCAGTACTTC.

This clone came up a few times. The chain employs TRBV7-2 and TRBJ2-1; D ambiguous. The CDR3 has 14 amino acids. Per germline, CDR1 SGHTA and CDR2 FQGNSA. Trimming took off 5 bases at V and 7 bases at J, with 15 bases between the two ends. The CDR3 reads CASSPRRSVNEQFF. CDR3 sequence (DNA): TGTGCCAGCAGCCCGCGGCGTAGTGTTAATGAGCAGTTCTTC.

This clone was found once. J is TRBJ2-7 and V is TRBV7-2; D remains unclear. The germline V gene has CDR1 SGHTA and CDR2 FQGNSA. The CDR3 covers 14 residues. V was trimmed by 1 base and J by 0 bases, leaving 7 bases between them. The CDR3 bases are TGTGCCAGCAGCTTAGTTAGCTTCTCCTACGAGCAGTACTTC. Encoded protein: CASSLVSFSYEQYF. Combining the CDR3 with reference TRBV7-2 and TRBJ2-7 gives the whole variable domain GAGVSQSPSNKVTEKGKDVELRCDPISGHTALYWYRQSLGQGLEFLIYFQGNSAPDKSGLPSDRFSAERTGGSVSTLTIQRTQQEDSAVYLCASSLVSFSYEQYFGPGTRLTVT.

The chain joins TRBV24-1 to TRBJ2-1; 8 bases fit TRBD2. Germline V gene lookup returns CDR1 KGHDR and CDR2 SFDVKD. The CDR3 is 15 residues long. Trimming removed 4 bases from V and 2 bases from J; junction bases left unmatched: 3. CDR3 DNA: TGTGCCACCAGTGAGACGGGAGGGGCCTACAATGAGCAGTTCTTC. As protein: CATSETGGAYNEQFF.

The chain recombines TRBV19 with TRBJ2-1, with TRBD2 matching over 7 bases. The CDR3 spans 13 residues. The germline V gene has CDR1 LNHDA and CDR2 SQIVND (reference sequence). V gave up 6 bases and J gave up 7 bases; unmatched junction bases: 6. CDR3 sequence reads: CASRGGRANEQFF. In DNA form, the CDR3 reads TGTGCCAGTAGAGGCGGGAGAGCAAATGAGCAGTTCTTC.

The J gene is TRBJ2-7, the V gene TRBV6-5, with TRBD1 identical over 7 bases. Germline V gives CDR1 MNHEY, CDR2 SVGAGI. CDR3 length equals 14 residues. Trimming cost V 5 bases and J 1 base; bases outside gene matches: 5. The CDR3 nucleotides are TGTGCCAGCAGTACACGACAGGGATCCTACGAGCAGTACTTC. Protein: CASSTRQGSYEQYF.

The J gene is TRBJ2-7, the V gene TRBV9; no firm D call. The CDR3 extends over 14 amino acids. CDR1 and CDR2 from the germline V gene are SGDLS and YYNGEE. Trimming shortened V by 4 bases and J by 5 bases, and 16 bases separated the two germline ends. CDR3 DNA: TGTGCCAGCAGCCCGCCCGGCCTTTCCAACGAGCAGTACTTC. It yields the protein CASSPPGLSNEQYF.

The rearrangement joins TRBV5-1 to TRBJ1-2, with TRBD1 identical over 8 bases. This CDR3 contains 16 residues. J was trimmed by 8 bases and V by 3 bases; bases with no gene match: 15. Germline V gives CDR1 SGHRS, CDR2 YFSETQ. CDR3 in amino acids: CASSSGGTGSLEGYTF. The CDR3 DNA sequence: TGCGCCAGCAGCTCAGGCGGGACAGGAAGCCTTGAAGGCTACACCTTC.